This T cell receptor (beta chain) emerged from a study of beta chain features in type 1 diabetes. Looking at the study overall: Examination spanned about 110 million sorted cells from all samples. General study points: People with Type 1 diabetes carried modestly yet significantly shorter TCRB CDR3s in all four CD4+ subsets.

There are a few counts of this clone. The antigen is undetermined. Expressed TCRB transcripts were sequenced, since all the RNA that had been isolated was reverse transcribed. The assay was immunoSEQ multiplex PCR, and TCRdb's table has in-frame clones only and misses some. The table shows more than 550,000 clones, with over 11% occurring only once. The germline CDR1 and CDR2 sequences are LGHNA and YNFKEQ. The CDR3 extends over 16 amino acids. V dropped 0 bases and J dropped 4; count of bases not matched to a gene: 8. The sample comprised naive CD4+ T cells from blood. The sequence was collected from a man aged 18-30 years with type 1 diabetes. The chain joins TRBV4-2 to TRBJ1-2, with 7 bases identical to TRBD1. The DNA for the CDR3 is TGTGCCAGCAGCCAAGATCCCCGGGGGGACAGCTATGGCTACACCTTC. This sequence encodes CASSQDPRGDSYGYTF.